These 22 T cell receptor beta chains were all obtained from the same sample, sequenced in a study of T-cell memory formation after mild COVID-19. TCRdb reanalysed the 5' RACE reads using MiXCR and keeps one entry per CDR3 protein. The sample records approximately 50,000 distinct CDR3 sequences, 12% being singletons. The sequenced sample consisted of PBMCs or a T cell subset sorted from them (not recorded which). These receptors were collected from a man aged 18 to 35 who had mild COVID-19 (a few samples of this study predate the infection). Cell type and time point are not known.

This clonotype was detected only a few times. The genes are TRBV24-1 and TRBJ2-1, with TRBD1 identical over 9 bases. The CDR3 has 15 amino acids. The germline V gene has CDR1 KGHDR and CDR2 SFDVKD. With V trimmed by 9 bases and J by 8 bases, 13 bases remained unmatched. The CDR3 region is CATAPGQGVFHEQFF. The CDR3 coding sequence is TGTGCCACCGCCCCGGGACAGGGTGTTTTTCATGAGCAGTTCTTC.

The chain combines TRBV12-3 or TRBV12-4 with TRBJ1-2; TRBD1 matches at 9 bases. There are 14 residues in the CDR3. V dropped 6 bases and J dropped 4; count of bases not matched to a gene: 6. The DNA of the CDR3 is TGTGCCAGCAGCAGAGGACAGGGGCCCTATGGCTACACCTTC. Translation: CASSRGQGPYGYTF.

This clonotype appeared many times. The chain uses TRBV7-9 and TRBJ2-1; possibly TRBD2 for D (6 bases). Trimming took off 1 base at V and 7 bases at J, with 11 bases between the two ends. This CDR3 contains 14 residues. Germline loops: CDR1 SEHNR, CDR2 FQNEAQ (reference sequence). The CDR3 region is CASSLVGGWNEQFF. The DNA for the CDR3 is TGTGCCAGCAGCTTAGTTGGAGGGTGGAATGAGCAGTTCTTC.

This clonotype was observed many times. CDR3 sequence reads: CASSREGGIGEQYV. DNA of the CDR3: TGTGCCAGCAGCCGCGAAGGGGGGATAGGGGAGCAGTACGTC. This sequence joins TRBV7-9 and TRBJ2-7; D assignment may be TRBD1 or TRBD2 (6 bases each). With 5 bases removed from V and 7 bases from J, the gap between germline ends came to 18 bases. CDR3 length: 14 residues. From germline, CDR1 is SEHNR and CDR2 FQNEAQ (reference sequence).

In DNA form, the CDR3 reads TGTGCCAGCAGCGAGGGGACAGGGAATGAGCAGTTCTTC. Its protein product is CASSEGTGNEQFF. V usage is TRBV9 and J usage is TRBJ2-1; 9 bases align to TRBD1. CDR1 SGDLS and CDR2 YYNGEE come from the germline V gene. V shed 3 bases and J 7 bases; nucleotides not matched to a gene: 2. The CDR3 runs 13 residues.

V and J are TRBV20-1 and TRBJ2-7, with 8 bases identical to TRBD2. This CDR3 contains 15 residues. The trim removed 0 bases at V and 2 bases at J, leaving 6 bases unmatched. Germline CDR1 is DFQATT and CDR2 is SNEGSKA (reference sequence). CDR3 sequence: CSARDPSGGPYEQYF. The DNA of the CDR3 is TGCAGTGCTAGAGATCCAAGCGGGGGCCCCTACGAGCAGTACTTC.

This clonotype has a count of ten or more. In DNA, the CDR3 is TGTGCCAGCAGCTTAGGTGCGAGCGCGGATACGCAGTATTTT. Translated: CASSLGASADTQYF. The chain recombines TRBV7-2 with TRBJ2-3; D unresolved. The CDR3 totals 14 residues. Between the trimmed V and J ends, which lost 1 base and 6 bases, there was a span of 11 bases. Germline lookup yields CDR1 SGHTA and CDR2 FQGNSA. Looking up the rest from reference TRBV7-2 and TRBJ2-3 gives the full variable domain: GAGVSQSPSNKVTEKGKDVELRCDPISGHTALYWYRQSLGQGLEFLIYFQGNSAPDKSGLPSDRFSAERTGGSVSTLTIQRTQQEDSAVYLCASSLGASADTQYFGPGTRLTVL.

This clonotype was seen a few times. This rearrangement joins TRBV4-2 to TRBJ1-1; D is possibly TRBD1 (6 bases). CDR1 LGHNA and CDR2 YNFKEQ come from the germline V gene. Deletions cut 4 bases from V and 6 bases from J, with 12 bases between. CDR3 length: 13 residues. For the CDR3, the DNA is TGTGCCAGCAGCCCTCACAGGGAGGCTGAAGCTTTCTTT. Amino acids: CASSPHREAEAFF.

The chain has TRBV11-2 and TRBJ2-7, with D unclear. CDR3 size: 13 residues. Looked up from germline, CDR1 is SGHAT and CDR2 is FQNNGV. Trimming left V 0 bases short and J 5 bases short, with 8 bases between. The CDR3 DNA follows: TGTGCCAGCAGCTTAGAGGGAAGCCACGAGCAGTACGTC. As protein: CASSLEGSHEQYV.

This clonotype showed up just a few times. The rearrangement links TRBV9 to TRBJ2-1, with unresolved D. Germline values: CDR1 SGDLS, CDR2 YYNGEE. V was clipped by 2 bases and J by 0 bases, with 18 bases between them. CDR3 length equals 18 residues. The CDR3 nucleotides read TGTGCCAGCAGCGTTACCCCTTGGTCTACCAGCTCCTACAATGAGCAGTTCTTC. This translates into CASSVTPWSTSSYNEQFF.

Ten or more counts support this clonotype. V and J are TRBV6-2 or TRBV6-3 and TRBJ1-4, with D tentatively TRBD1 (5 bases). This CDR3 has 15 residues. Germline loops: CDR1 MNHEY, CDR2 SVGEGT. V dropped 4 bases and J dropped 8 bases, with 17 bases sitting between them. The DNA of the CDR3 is TGTGCCAGCAGTTTCAACGGACTGAGGGGCGAAAAACTGTTTTTT. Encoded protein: CASSFNGLRGEKLFF.

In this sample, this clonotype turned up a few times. The CDR3 DNA reads as TGTGCCAGCAGTTTTGGGCGAGCTTTCTTT. Its protein is CASSFGRAFF. This sequence joins TRBV12-3 or TRBV12-4 and TRBJ1-1, with D hard to call. There are 10 residues in the CDR3. Trimming shortened V by 3 bases and J by 10 bases, and 6 bases separated the two germline ends.

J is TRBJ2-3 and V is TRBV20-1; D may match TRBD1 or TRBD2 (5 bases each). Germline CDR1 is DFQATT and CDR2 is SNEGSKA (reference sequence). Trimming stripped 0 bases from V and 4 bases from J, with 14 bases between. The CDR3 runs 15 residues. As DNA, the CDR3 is TGCAGTGCTAGAGAGGGACGGACCATGTCAGATACGCAGTATTTT. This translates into CSAREGRTMSDTQYF.

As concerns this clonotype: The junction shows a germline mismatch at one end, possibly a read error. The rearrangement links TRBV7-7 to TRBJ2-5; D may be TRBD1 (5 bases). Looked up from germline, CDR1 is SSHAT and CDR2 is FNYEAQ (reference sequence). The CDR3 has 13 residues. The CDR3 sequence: CASSWTIQETQYF. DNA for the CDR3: TGTGCTAGCAGCTGGACAATCCAAGAGACCCAGTACTTC.

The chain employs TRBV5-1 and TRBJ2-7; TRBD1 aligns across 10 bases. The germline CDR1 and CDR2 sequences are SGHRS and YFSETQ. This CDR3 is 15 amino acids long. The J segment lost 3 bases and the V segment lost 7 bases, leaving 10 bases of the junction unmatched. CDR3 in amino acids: CASGPLGQGNYEQYF. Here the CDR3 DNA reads TGCGCCAGCGGGCCCCTGGGACAGGGGAACTACGAGCAGTACTTC.

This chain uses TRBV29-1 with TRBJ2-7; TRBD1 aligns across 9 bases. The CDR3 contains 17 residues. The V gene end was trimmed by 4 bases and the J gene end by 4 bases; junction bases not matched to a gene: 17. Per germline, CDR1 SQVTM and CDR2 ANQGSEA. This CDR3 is CSVGGGTGRTGAYEQYV. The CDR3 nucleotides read TGCAGCGTTGGGGGGGGGACAGGGCGAACGGGTGCTTACGAGCAGTACGTC.

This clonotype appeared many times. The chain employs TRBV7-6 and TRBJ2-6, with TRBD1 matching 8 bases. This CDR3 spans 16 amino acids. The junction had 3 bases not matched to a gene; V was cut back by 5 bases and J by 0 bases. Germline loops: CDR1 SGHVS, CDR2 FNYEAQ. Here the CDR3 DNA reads TGTGCCAGCAGCCGGGACAGGCCCTCTGGGGCCAACGTCCTGACTTTC. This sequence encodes CASSRDRPSGANVLTF.

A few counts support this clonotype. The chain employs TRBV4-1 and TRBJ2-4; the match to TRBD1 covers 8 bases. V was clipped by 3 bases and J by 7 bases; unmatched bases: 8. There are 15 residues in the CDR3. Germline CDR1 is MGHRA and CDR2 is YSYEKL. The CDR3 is CASSQTRQGINIQYF. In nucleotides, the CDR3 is TGCGCCAGCAGCCAGACAAGACAGGGGATTAACATTCAGTACTTC.

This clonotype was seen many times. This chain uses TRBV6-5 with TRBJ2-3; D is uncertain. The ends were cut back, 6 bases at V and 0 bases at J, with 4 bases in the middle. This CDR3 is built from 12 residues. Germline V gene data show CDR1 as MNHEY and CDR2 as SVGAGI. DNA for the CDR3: TGTGCCAGCAGCTCTAGCACAGATACGCAGTATTTT. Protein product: CASSSSTDTQYF.

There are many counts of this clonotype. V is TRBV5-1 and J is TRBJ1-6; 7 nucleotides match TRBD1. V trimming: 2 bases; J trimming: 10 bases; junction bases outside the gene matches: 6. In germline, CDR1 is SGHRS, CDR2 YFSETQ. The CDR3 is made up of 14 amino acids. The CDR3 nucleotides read TGCGCCAGCAGCTTCGACAGGGAGTACTCACCCCTCCACTTT. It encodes CASSFDREYSPLHF.

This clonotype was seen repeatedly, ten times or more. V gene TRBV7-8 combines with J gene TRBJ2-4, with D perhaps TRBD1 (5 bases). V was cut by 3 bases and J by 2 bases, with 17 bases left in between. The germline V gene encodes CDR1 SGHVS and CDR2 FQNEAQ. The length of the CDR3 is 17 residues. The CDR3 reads CASSLGPLSGSKNIQYF. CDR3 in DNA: TGTGCCAGCAGCTTGGGGCCCCTATCCGGGTCCAAAAACATTCAGTACTTC.

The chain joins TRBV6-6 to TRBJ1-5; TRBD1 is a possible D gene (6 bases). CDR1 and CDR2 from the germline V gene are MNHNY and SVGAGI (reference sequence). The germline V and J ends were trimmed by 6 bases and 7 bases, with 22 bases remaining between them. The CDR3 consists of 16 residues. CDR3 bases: TGTGCCAGCAGCTTCGAACCCCCAGGGGAAGGACAGCCCCAGCATTTT. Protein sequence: CASSFEPPGEGQPQHF.